The 20 T cell receptor beta chains below were found in one sample sequenced in a study of memory CD4+ T cells and cytomegalovirus serostatus. Single viable CD3+CD4+CD8-CD45RO+ cells were sorted as the memory CD4+ T cells. Clones were sequenced by immunoSEQ multiplex PCR, and TCRdb holds only the in-frame ones, with some missing. The sample yields some 50,000 clones, around 74% seen once. Specimen: memory CD4+ T cells from blood. The receptor set was obtained from an adult in good health and CMV-seronegative.

V gene TRBV7-9 combines with J gene TRBJ2-3; D is ambiguous. The CDR3 covers 12 residues. Germline-derived CDR1 and CDR2 are SEHNR and FQNEAQ (reference sequence). The V end was cut by 1 base, the J end by 4 bases, with 3 bases between. The DNA for the CDR3 is TGTGCCAGCAGCTTAGTGGCAGATACGCAGTATTTT. This gives the protein CASSLVADTQYF.

This clone was seen only a few times. The genes are TRBV6-1 and TRBJ1-1; 10 nucleotides line up with TRBD1. The CDR3 is 15 residues long. Germline CDR1 and CDR2: MNHNS and SASEGT. With 4 bases clipped from V and 4 bases from J, the junction kept 6 bases outside the gene matches. In DNA, the CDR3 is TGTGCCAGCAGTGGACAGGGGGCTCAGGCCACTGAAGCTTTCTTT. Translating gives CASSGQGAQATEAFF.

This rearrangement joins TRBV5-4 to TRBJ1-5; D is undetermined. The CDR3 runs to 15 residues. Germline loops: CDR1 SGHNT, CDR2 YYREEE (reference sequence). V shed 2 bases and J shed 4 bases, with 13 bases lying between them. The CDR3: CASSFGGQENQPQHF. DNA for the CDR3: TGTGCCAGCAGCTTCGGTGGGCAGGAAAATCAGCCCCAGCATTTT.

The table lists this clone with a count of one. The J gene is TRBJ1-4, the V gene TRBV19; D gene ambiguous. The germline gives CDR1 LNHDA, CDR2 SQIVND (reference sequence). Trimming shortened V by 3 bases and J by 7 bases, and 15 bases separated the two germline ends. The CDR3 is made up of 15 amino acids. The CDR3 region is CASSIQLRAGEKLFF. In nucleotides, the CDR3 is TGTGCCAGTAGTATCCAACTCCGGGCGGGTGAAAAACTGTTTTTT.

The chain joins TRBV19 to TRBJ1-5; TRBD1 aligns across 7 bases. V dropped 9 bases and J dropped 3; count of bases not matched to a gene: 11. The CDR3 loop spans 15 amino acids. Germline V gene lookup returns CDR1 LNHDA and CDR2 SQIVND (reference sequence). The CDR3 loop reads CASRTGRSSNQPQHF. The CDR3 DNA is TGTGCCAGCCGGACAGGTCGGTCTTCCAATCAGCCCCAGCATTTT.

This chain uses TRBV5-1 with TRBJ2-1, with TRBD2 matching over 7 bases. The trim removed 2 bases at V and 1 base at J, leaving 6 bases unmatched. The length of the CDR3 is 16 residues. Per germline, CDR1 SGHRS and CDR2 YFSETQ. As DNA, the CDR3 is TGCGCCAGCAGCTTAACGGCGGGGGAGTCCTACAATGAGCAGTTCTTC. This gives the protein CASSLTAGESYNEQFF.

The chain recombines TRBV7-2 with TRBJ1-2; no clear D. The CDR3 has 13 residues. The germline V gene has CDR1 SGHTA and CDR2 FQGNSA. The V end lost 11 bases, the J end lost 3 bases, and 16 bases lay between the germline ends. CDR3 in amino acids: CAVRGPGHYGYTF. The CDR3 region has the DNA TGTGCCGTCCGAGGGCCTGGGCACTATGGCTACACCTTC.

This clone was observed a few times. The rearrangement joins TRBV23-1 to TRBJ1-1; 7 positions match TRBD1. TRBV23-1 carries the ORF label, with uncertain function. The CDR3 is 17 amino acids. With 1 base clipped from V and 1 base from J, the junction kept 9 bases outside the gene matches. CDR3 in amino acids: CASSQLERGQRNTEAFF. DNA of the CDR3: TGCGCCAGCAGTCAATTGGAAAGGGGGCAAAGGAACACTGAAGCTTTCTTT.

This clone was observed a single time. The rearrangement uses TRBV11-2 and TRBJ2-7; TRBD1 or TRBD2 may be the D gene (5 bases each). This CDR3 spans 18 amino acids. In germline, CDR1 is SGHAT, CDR2 FQNNGV. V lost 5 bases to trimming and J lost 2 bases, with 25 bases between them. The CDR3 DNA follows: TGTGCCAGCAGCCCCATCGGAAGGGGTCGGGGAAATCCCTACGAGCAGTACTTC. Residues: CASSPIGRGRGNPYEQYF.

The J gene is TRBJ1-1, the V gene TRBV15; TRBD1 might be the D (5 bases). V lost 0 bases and J lost 6, with 11 bases in between. Germline V CDR1 and CDR2: LNHNV, YYDKDF (reference sequence). The CDR3 covers 14 residues. This CDR3 is CATSRDRAASEAFF. The DNA for the CDR3 is TGTGCCACCAGCAGAGACAGGGCAGCCTCTGAAGCTTTCTTT.

This clone was seen more than once but under ten times. The chain is built from TRBV6-5 and TRBJ2-2; weak D call: TRBD2 (5 bases). The length of the CDR3 is 16 residues. Trimming removed 0 bases at V and 2 bases at J, with 10 bases between. CDR1 and CDR2 (germline): MNHEY, SVGAGI. This chain's CDR3 is CASSYSKRLNTGELFF. The CDR3 nucleotides are TGTGCCAGCAGTTACTCGAAGCGGCTAAACACCGGGGAGCTGTTTTTT.

A few counts support this clone. The chain couples TRBV7-9 to TRBJ1-2, with TRBD1 identical over 7 bases. Trimming at V came to 6 bases and at J to 7 bases, leaving 5 bases not matched to a gene. The CDR3 is made up of 12 amino acids. Germline lookup yields CDR1 SEHNR and CDR2 FQNEAQ (reference sequence). CDR3 coding DNA: TGTGCCAGCAGATGGGACAGCCTTGGCTACACCTTC. It encodes CASRWDSLGYTF.

The genes are TRBV15 and TRBJ1-4, with D hard to call. This CDR3 is 15 amino acids long. V gave up 1 base and J gave up 8 bases, with 14 bases separating them. CDR1 and CDR2 from the germline V gene are LNHNV and YYDKDF (reference sequence). DNA for the CDR3: TGTGCCACCAGCAGAGGGGAGGGTGTAGAGGAAAAACTGTTTTTT. Translating it yields CATSRGEGVEEKLFF.

There are a few counts of this clone. The rearrangement uses TRBV6-5 and TRBJ2-2; unclear D gene. Looked up from germline, CDR1 is MNHEY and CDR2 is SVGAGI. There are 14 residues in the CDR3. V was pared by 0 bases and J by 7 bases, with 9 bases between. The CDR3, as DNA: TGTGCCAGCAGTTACTCATTGGCATTCGGGGAGCTGTTTTTT. Translation: CASSYSLAFGELFF.

The chain has TRBV7-8 and TRBJ2-7; D is undetermined. V lost 5 bases and J 2 bases, leaving 7 bases between the germline ends. The CDR3 covers 12 residues. Germline CDR1 and CDR2: SGHVS and FQNEAQ. CDR3 bases: TGTGCCAGCAGCCGCCAACCCTACGAGCAGTACTTC. The encoded protein is CASSRQPYEQYF.

The gene calls are TRBV6-1 and TRBJ2-7; 7 nucleotides agree with TRBD2. Germline-derived CDR1 and CDR2 are MNHNS and SASEGT. This CDR3 is 15 amino acids long. V lost 5 bases, J lost 2 bases, and 9 bases stayed unmatched. The CDR3 is CASSLPGGSAYEQYF. CDR3 bases: TGTGCCAGCAGTCTCCCGGGGGGATCGGCCTACGAGCAGTACTTC.

This clone has only a few counts. This same CDR3 is encoded by further DNA sequences in the sample. The V call is TRBV11-2, the J call TRBJ1-1; 10 nucleotides agree with TRBD1. This CDR3 has 15 residues. J was trimmed by 3 bases and V by 4 bases; bases with no gene match: 5. The germline gives CDR1 SGHAT, CDR2 FQNNGV. CDR3 in amino acids: CASSSSDRGDTEAFF. In nucleotides, the CDR3 is TGTGCCAGCAGCTCCTCGGACAGGGGGGACACTGAAGCTTTCTTT. Full variable domain (outside the CDR3, taken from reference TRBV11-2 and TRBJ1-1): EAGVAQSPRYKIIEKRQSVAFWCNPISGHATLYWYQQILGQGPKLLIQFQNNGVVDDSQLPKDRFSAERLKGVDSTLKIQPAKLEDSAVYLCASSSSDRGDTEAFFGQGTRLTVV.

V usage is TRBV6-1 and J usage is TRBJ2-1; D is ambiguous. CDR3 length equals 11 residues. Trimming took off 5 bases at V and 8 bases at J, with 7 bases between the two ends. Germline lookup yields CDR1 MNHNS and CDR2 SASEGT. Here the CDR3 DNA reads TGTGCCAGCAGTTACGCAGATGAGCAGTTCTTC. It yields the protein CASSYADEQFF.

The V call is TRBV7-3, the J call TRBJ1-2; D is uncertain. Germline CDR1 reads SGHTA; CDR2 reads FQGTGA. Trimming removed 2 bases from V and 1 base from J, with 8 bases in between. The CDR3 consists of 14 residues. The CDR3 DNA follows: TGTGCCAGCAGCTTAGGTGGGGATAACTATGGCTACACCTTC. It codes for CASSLGGDNYGYTF.

The CDR3 sequence is CASSELTSTPGINEQFF. The CDR3 DNA follows: TGTGCCAGCAGTGAATTGACTAGCACCCCGGGTATCAATGAGCAGTTCTTC. This chain links TRBV25-1 with TRBJ2-1, with TRBD2 identical over 7 bases. The germline gives CDR1 MGHDK, CDR2 SYGVNS. Unmatched junction bases numbered 12, after V lost 1 base and J lost 6 bases. The CDR3 has 17 amino acids.